This T cell receptor (beta chain) was identified during a study of blood T cell repertoires in COVID-19. Study in general: Acute and convalescent COVID-19 specimens originated in the United States, Italy and Spain. T cells, B-cell-depleted T cells, or PBMCs provided the cDNA or gDNA that served as material.

V shed 6 bases, J shed 0 bases, and the junction held 3 bases outside the gene matches. Germline-derived CDR1 and CDR2 are MNHNY and SVGAGI (reference sequence). The CDR3 loop spans 15 amino acids. In the authors' methods: Reference gene primer amplification gave estimated nucleated cell counts. TCRdb's table, derived via immunoSEQ multiplex PCR, lists solely in-frame clones and lacks some. V and J calls and clone size come straight from that table; D and trimming were deduced from the DNA. The sample comprises more than 30,000 clones, 90% to 95% of which are singletons, and approximately 4.2% rests with the top ten.

The TCR sequence derives from a human donor with active COVID-19. The donor label of this sample is uncertain. V usage is TRBV6-6 and J usage is TRBJ2-3; 10 nucleotides match TRBD2. The sequencing input was peripheral blood. The CDR3 loop reads CASRGLASSTDTQYF. Written as DNA, the CDR3 is TGTGCCAGCAGGGGACTAGCGTCTAGCACAGATACGCAGTATTTT.